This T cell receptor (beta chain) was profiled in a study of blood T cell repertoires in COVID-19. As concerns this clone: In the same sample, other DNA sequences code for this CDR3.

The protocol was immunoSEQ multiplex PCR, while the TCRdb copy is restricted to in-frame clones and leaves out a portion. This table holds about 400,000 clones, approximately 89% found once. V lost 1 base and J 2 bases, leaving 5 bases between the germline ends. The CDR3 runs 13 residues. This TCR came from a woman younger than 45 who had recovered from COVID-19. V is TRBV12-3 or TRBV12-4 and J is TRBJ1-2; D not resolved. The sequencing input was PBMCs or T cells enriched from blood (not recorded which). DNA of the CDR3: TGTGCCAGCAGTTTAGGAGGAAACTATGGCTACACCTTC. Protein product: CASSLGGNYGYTF.